This is a list of T cell receptor beta chains from one sample in a study of patients and donors after allogeneic stem cell transplantation. MiXCR, run by TCRdb on the RT-PCR reads, gives a single entry per CDR3 protein. The repertoire holds fewer than 250,000 distinct CDR3 sequences, roughly 13% seen once, with 9.5% to 13% in the top ten. Sequencing was performed on blood, either unsorted or a sorted T cell fraction (not recorded which). Receptors were obtained from a human donor who was either an allogeneic HSCT recipient or a stem cell or donor lymphocyte infusion donor (not recorded which). It is not recorded whose cells these are; they may come from a transplant donor. CDR3s include the opening cysteine and the closing phenylalanine or tryptophan. A D gene is named only where the DNA matches it firmly. Only some rows state a clone size, as once, few, many or a class for expanded clones.

abundance,j_gene,len,d_gene,v_gene,CDR3nt,CDR3aa
NA,TRBJ1-3,15,TRBD1,TRBV6-1,TGTGCCAGTACCCTTGGGACAGGGGGTGGAAACACCATATATTTT,CASTLGTGGGNTIYF
NA,TRBJ1-1,13,NA,TRBV25-1,TGTGCCACCTTGACAGAAATGAACACTGAAGCTTTCTTT,CATLTEMNTEAFF
many,TRBJ1-1,14,TRBD1,TRBV12-3/TRBV12-4,TGTGCCAGCAGGTTAGGGGGCGCCGGCACTGAAGCTTTCTTT,CASRLGGAGTEAFF
NA,TRBJ2-3,17,NA,TRBV7-9,TGTGCCAGCAGCTTTAGCAGTTGGGCGGCCGTCGGAGATACGCAGTATTTT,CASSFSSWAAVGDTQYF
many,TRBJ2-5,14,TRBD1,TRBV25-1,TGTGCCAGCAGTGGAACAGGGGGTCAAGAGACCCAGTACTTC,CASSGTGGQETQYF
NA,TRBJ1-1,14,NA,TRBV7-2,TGTGCCAGCAGCCCAGGACACATGAACACTGAAGCTTTCTTT,CASSPGHMNTEAFF
NA,TRBJ2-7,15,NA,TRBV27,TGTGCCAGCAGTTCCTCTCCCCTACCTAGGGGCGAGCAGTACTTC,CASSSSPLPRGEQYF
many,TRBJ2-5,13,NA,TRBV5-6,TGTGCCAGCAGCCTTTACCGTAAAGAGACCCAGTACTTC,CASSLYRKETQYF
many,TRBJ2-5,16,TRBD1,TRBV20-1,TGCAGTGCTAGCCCCTTAACAGGGGGCGAACAAGAGACCCAGTACTTC,CSASPLTGGEQETQYF
many,TRBJ1-2,11,NA,TRBV2,TGTGCCAGAACAGGGTTTTATGGCTACACCTTC,CARTGFYGYTF
many,TRBJ2-5,15,NA,TRBV9,TGTGCCAGCAGCTCCCAGATCGGGGTTCAAGAGACCCAGTACTTC,CASSSQIGVQETQYF
NA,TRBJ1-6,15,NA,TRBV20-1,TGCAGTGCTAGAGAGGGGGGCGGAGGTAATTCACCCCTCCACTTT,CSAREGGGGNSPLHF
few,TRBJ2-1,14,NA,TRBV5-1,TGCGCCAGCAGCTTGGGGGGGCCGGGTGATGAGCAGTTCTTC,CASSLGGPGDEQFF
many,TRBJ1-1,13,NA,TRBV18,TGTGCCAGCTCACAAGACGGTTACACTGAAGCTTTCTTT,CASSQDGYTEAFF
NA,TRBJ2-7,14,NA,TRBV30,TGTGCCTGGAGTGGGGGTAAACAGGGCTACGAGCAGTACTTC,CAWSGGKQGYEQYF
NA,TRBJ2-5,15,NA,TRBV29-1,TGCAGCGTTGATAGGACGGGGACCTCGGGTGAGACCCAGTACTTC,CSVDRTGTSGETQYF
few,TRBJ1-6,16,NA,TRBV20-1,TGCAGTGCTAGCGTTGGGGTCAACTCCTATAATTCACCCCTCCACTTT,CSASVGVNSYNSPLHF
many,TRBJ2-7,15,NA,TRBV11-2,TGTGCCAGCAGCTTAGAAGCAGAGATCTCCTACGAGCAGTACTTC,CASSLEAEISYEQYF
NA,TRBJ2-1,15,TRBD2,TRBV12-3/TRBV12-4,TGTGCCAGCAAACCGAGCGGGGGGCGAAACAATGAGCAGTTCTTC,CASKPSGGRNNEQFF
medium-sized,TRBJ2-1,13,NA,TRBV6-2/TRBV6-3,TGTGCCACCGGCAGGGGAAAGTGGTATGAGCAGTTCTTC,CATGRGKWYEQFF
NA,TRBJ1-1,13,NA,TRBV6-6,TGTGCCAGCAGCCTGCATTTGGACACTGAAGCTTTCTTT,CASSLHLDTEAFF
few,TRBJ2-1,15,TRBD2,TRBV3-1,TGTGCCAGCAGGTTCAGACTAGCGGGAGTAGATGAGCAGTTCTTC,CASRFRLAGVDEQFF
NA,TRBJ2-3,14,NA,TRBV28,TGTGCCAGCAGTTTAGGAGGAAGTAGAGATACGCAGTATTTT,CASSLGGSRDTQYF
few,TRBJ1-4,15,NA,TRBV7-6,TGTGCCAGCAGCTTATCGGACACCACTAATGAAAAACTGTTTTTT,CASSLSDTTNEKLFF
few,TRBJ1-5,11,NA,TRBV7-8,TGTGCCAGCGGAGATGGGCTGCCCCAGCATTTT,CASGDGLPQHF
few,TRBJ2-3,16,NA,TRBV6-2/TRBV6-3,TGTGCCAGCAGCTCCACTCTAGCGACCATCCGCCATACGCAGTATTTT,CASSSTLATIRHTQYF
few,TRBJ2-7,14,TRBD1,TRBV19,TGTGCCAGCAGTGCCCTCCGACAGGGGCACGAGCAGTACTTC,CASSALRQGHEQYF
few,TRBJ1-2,13,NA,TRBV5-1,TGCGCCAGCCGCCTGACGCTGGAGGGTTACTACACCTTC,CASRLTLEGYYTF
NA,TRBJ2-2,14,TRBD2,TRBV20-1,TGCAGTGCTTCCGGGACTAGCGGCACCGGGGAGCTGTTTTTT,CSASGTSGTGELFF
few,TRBJ1-2,14,TRBD1,TRBV6-1,TGTGCCAGCGCCTCGGACAGGTTGAACTATGGCTACACCTTC,CASASDRLNYGYTF